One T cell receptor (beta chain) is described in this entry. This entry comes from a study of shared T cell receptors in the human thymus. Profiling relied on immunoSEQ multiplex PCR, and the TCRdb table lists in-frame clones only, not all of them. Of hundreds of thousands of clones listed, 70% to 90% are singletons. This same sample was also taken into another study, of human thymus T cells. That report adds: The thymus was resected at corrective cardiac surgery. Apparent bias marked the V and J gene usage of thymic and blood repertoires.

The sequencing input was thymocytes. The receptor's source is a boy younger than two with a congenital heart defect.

The DNA for the CDR3 is TGTGCCAGTAGTGGCCAAAACAGGGGTAGCACTGAAGCTTTCTTT. It translates to CASSGQNRGSTEAFF. The chain combines TRBV19 with TRBJ1-1; 7 bases match TRBD1. With 5 bases clipped from V and 4 bases from J, the junction kept 10 bases outside the gene matches. This CDR3 comprises 15 residues. Germline CDR1 LNHDA, CDR2 SQIVND (reference sequence).